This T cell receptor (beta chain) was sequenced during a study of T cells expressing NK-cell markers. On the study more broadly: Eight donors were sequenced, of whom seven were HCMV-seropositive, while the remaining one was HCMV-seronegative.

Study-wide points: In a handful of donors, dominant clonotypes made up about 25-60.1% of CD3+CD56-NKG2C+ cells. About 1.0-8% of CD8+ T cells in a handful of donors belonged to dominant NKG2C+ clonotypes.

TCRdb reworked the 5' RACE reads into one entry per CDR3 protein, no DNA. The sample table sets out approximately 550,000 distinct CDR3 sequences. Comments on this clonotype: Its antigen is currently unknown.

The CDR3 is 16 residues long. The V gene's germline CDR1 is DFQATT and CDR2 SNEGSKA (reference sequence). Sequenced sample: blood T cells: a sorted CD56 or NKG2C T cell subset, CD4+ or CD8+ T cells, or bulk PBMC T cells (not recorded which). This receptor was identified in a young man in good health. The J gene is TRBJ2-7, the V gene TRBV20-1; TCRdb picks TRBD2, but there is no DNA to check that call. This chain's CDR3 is CSARDGEGTSGYEQYF.